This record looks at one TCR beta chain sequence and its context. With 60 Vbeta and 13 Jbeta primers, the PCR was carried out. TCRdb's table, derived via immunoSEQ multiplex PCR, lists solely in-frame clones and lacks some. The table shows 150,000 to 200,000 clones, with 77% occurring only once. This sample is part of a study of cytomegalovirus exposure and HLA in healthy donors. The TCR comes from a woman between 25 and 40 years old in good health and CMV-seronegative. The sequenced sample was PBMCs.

The chain's CDR3 is CASSWTGGSYEQYF. The CDR3 coding sequence is TGTGCCAGCAGCTGGACAGGGGGCTCCTACGAGCAGTACTTC. V gene TRBV11-2 combines with J gene TRBJ2-7; 10 nucleotides align to TRBD1. The V segment lost 4 bases and the J segment 0 bases; nucleotides outside the gene matches: 0. The CDR3 has 14 residues. Germline CDR1 and CDR2: SGHAT and FQNNGV. Based on the CDR3 plus reference TRBV11-2 and TRBJ2-7, the full variable domain is EAGVAQSPRYKIIEKRQSVAFWCNPISGHATLYWYQQILGQGPKLLIQFQNNGVVDDSQLPKDRFSAERLKGVDSTLKIQPAKLEDSAVYLCASSWTGGSYEQYFGPGTRLTVT.